This TCR beta chain was sequenced during a study of cytotoxic CD8 clonotypes in ibrutinib-treated CLL. Study-level results: Few clonotypes were public, and these shrank or held steady under treatment.

The V segment lost 1 base and the J segment 7 bases; nucleotides outside the gene matches: 14. The CDR3 has 17 residues. Germline V gene sequence: CDR1 SGHTA, CDR2 FQGNSA. Produced via immunoSEQ multiplex PCR; TCRdb's table is partial and in-frame only. The sample comprises some 200,000 clones, over 65% of which are singletons, and roughly 5.8% rests with the top ten. Worth noting for this clone: Its antigen is not known.

The source material was PBMCs, sampled after 12 months of ibrutinib treatment. This receptor was obtained from a human donor with chronic lymphocytic leukemia. This chain connects TRBV7-2 to TRBJ1-2, with TRBD1 identical over 8 bases. The CDR3 loop is CASSLGLRGTGNGGYTF. The CDR3 DNA follows: TGTGCCAGCAGCTTAGGTCTACGAGGGACAGGCAATGGTGGCTACACCTTC.